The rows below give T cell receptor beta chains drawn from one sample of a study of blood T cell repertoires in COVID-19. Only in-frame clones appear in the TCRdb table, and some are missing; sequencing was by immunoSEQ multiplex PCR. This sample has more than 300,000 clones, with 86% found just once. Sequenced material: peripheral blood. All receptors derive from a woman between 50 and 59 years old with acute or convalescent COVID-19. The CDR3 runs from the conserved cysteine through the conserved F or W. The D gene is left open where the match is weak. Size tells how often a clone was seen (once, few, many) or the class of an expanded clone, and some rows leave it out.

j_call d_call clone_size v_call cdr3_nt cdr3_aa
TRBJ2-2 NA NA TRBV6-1 TGTGCCAGCAGTGAAACCCCCCCGGGCACCGGGGAGCTGTTTTTT CASSETPPGTGELFF
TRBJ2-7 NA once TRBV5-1 TGCGCCAGCCAGCGGTCTGGCTACTACGAGCAGTACTTC CASQRSGYYEQYF
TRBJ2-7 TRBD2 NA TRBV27 TGTGCCAGCAGTTTTAGTCAGCGGGAGGAGAAACCCCCAATATACGAGCAGTACTTC CASSFSQREEKPPIYEQYF
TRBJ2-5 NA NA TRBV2 TGTGCCAGCAGTGAAAAGGACAGACAAGAGACCCAGTACTTC CASSEKDRQETQYF
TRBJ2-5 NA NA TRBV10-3 TGTGCCATCAGTAGGAGCCAAGAGACCCAGTACTTC CAISRSQETQYF
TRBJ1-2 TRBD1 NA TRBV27 TGTGCCAGCAGTTTAGACAGGGCGAACTATGGCTACACCTTC CASSLDRANYGYTF
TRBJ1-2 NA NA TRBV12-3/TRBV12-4 TGTGCCAGCGAGCGGGGCGGCTATGGCTACACCTTC CASERGGYGYTF
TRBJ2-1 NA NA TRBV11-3 TGTGCCAGCAGCTTGGCAGGCTCAAGTGAGCAGTTCTTC CASSLAGSSEQFF
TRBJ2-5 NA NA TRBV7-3 TGTGCCAGCAGCTTAGCGGCGCAAGAGACCCAGTACTTC CASSLAAQETQYF
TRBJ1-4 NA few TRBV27 TGTGCCAGCAGTTTCGTCAATGAAAAACTGTTTTTT CASSFVNEKLFF
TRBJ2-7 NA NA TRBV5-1 TGCGCCAGCAGCTTGGTAGGGACACGATCCTACGAGCAGTACTTC CASSLVGTRSYEQYF
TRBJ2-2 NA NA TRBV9 TGTGCCAGCAGCGTAGCCCCAAACACCGGGGAGCTGTTTTTT CASSVAPNTGELFF
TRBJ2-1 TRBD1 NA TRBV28 TGTGCCAGCAGTTACAGGGGGCTAATGGTTTACAATGAGCAGTTCTTC CASSYRGLMVYNEQFF
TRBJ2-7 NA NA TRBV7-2 TGTGCCAGCAGCAAAGGGGCGTGGGAGCAGTACTTC CASSKGAWEQYF
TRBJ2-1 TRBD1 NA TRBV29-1 TGCAGCGCCCAAATAGAGACAGGGCGTAATGAGCAGTTCTTC CSAQIETGRNEQFF
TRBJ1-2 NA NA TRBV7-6 TGTGCCAGCAGCTTTGACAAAAACTATGGCTACACCTTC CASSFDKNYGYTF
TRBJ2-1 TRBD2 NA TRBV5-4 TGTGCCAGCAGCTTACGGACTAGCTTCGATGAGCAGTTCTTC CASSLRTSFDEQFF
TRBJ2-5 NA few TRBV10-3 TGTGCCATCAGTGATCCCCCAGGGCTCCAAGAGACCCAGTACTTC CAISDPPGLQETQYF
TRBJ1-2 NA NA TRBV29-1 TGCGCCTATTGGGAGGGGTCGGGGAGCTATGGCTACACCTTC CAYWEGSGSYGYTF
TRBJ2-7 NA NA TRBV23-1 TGCGCCAGCAGTCGACCCCCGGAGGGCGGGCCTCCCTACGAGCAGTACTTC CASSRPPEGGPPYEQYF
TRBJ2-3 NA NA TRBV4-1 TGCGCCAGCAGCCCGATCGGGGGAAGGAGGACAGATACGCAGTATTTT CASSPIGGRRTDTQYF
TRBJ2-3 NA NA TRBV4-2 TGTGCCAGCAGCCAAGTACAGGAATACACAGATACGCAGTATTTT CASSQVQEYTDTQYF
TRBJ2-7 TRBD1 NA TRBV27 TGTGCCAGCAAGTCGACCGGGACAGGGGGGCATGTTATGACTTACGAGCAGTACTTC CASKSTGTGGHVMTYEQYF
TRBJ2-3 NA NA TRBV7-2 TGTGCCAGCTGGCGAGCGGGACAGGCGAACACAGATACGCAGTATTTT CASWRAGQANTDTQYF
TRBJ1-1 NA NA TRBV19 TGTGCCAGTAGTATAGCAACAACCACTGAAGCTTTCTTT CASSIATTTEAFF
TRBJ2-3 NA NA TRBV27 TGTGCCAGCAGTTTATCCCCCACAGGGTGGAAAGATACGCAGTATTTT CASSLSPTGWKDTQYF
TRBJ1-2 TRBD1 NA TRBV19 TGTGCCAGTAGTTTCGGACAGGGCGGCTATGGCTACACCTTC CASSFGQGGYGYTF
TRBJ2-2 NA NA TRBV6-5 TGTGCCACTACGACAGAGAACACCGGGGAGCTGTTTTTT CATTTENTGELFF
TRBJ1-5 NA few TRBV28 TGTGCCAGCAGAAGGTGGGGGGGCAATCAGCCCCAGCATTTT CASRRWGGNQPQHF
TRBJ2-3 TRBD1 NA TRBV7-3 TGTGCCAGCAGCCACGGAACAGGGGCAGATACGCAGTATTTT CASSHGTGADTQYF
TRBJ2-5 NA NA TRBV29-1 TGCAGCGTTGAGCGGGGAGAGACCCAGTACTTC CSVERGETQYF
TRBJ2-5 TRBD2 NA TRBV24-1 TGTGCCACCGCCGGACTAGCGGGAGGAATCCAAGAGACCCAGTACTTC CATAGLAGGIQETQYF
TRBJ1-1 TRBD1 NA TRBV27 TGTGCCAGCAGTTTTAGACAGGGGTATATGAACACTGAAGCTTTCTTT CASSFRQGYMNTEAFF
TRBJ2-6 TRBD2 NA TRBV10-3 TGTGCCATCAGTGAGTTGGCGGGAGGGCCCGGCGCTGGGGCCAACGTCCTGACTTTC CAISELAGGPGAGANVLTF
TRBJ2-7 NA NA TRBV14 TGTGCCAGCAGCCTCCTGCTGCGGGGCGAGCAGTACTTC CASSLLLRGEQYF
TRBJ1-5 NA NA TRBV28 TGTGCCAGCAGTGAAGGGGAAGGACAGCCCCAGCATTTT CASSEGEGQPQHF
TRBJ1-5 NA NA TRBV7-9 TGTGCCAGCAGCACCCTGGACAGTCAAAATCAGCCCCAGCATTTT CASSTLDSQNQPQHF
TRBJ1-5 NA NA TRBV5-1 TGCGCCAGCAGCTTTGGGGCGTCTCAGCCCCAGCATTTT CASSFGASQPQHF
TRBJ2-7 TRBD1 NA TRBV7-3 TGTGCCAGCAGCTTAACGAGGGACAGGTCCTACGAGCAGTACTTC CASSLTRDRSYEQYF
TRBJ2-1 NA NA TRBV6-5 TGTGCCAGCAGTTACCAGGGACTCTCCTACAATGAGCAGTTCTTC CASSYQGLSYNEQFF
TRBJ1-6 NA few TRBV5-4 TGTGCCAGCAGCTTGGACAGGGTCAATTCACCCCTCCACTTT CASSLDRVNSPLHF
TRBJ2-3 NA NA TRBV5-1 TGCGCCAGACCCCGCCCGAGGGATAGAAGCATAGATACGCAGTATTTT CARPRPRDRSIDTQYF
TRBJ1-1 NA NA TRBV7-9 TGTGCCAGCAGCTTAGGAGAGGGAAACACTGAAGCTTTCTTT CASSLGEGNTEAFF
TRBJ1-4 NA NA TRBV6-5 TGTGCCAGCAGTACCACAGGATCCACTAATGAAAAACTGTTTTTT CASSTTGSTNEKLFF
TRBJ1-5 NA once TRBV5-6 TGTGCCAGCAGCGTGACTAGGGCAGACAATCAGCCCCAGCATTTT CASSVTRADNQPQHF
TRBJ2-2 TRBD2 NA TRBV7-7 TGTGCTAGCAGTTTATTAGCGGGAGGGCCGACCGGGGAGCTGTTTTTT CASSLLAGGPTGELFF
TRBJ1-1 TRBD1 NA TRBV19 TGTGCCAGTAGTAAGGGACAGGCATTGAACACTGAAGCTTTCTTT CASSKGQALNTEAFF
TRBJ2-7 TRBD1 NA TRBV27 TGTGCCAGCAGTTTATGGCAGGGGGTTTACGAGCAGTACTTC CASSLWQGVYEQYF
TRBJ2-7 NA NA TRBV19 TGTGCCAGTAGTATGGGGACCGGGACACTCGGCTACGAGCAGTACTTC CASSMGTGTLGYEQYF
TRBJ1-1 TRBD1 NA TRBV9 TGTGCCAGCAGCGGGTCTCCCCAGGGGGACACTGAAGCTTTCTTT CASSGSPQGDTEAFF
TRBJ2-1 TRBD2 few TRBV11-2 TGTGCCAGCAGGTCGCTTGCGAGCGGGGGGTACAATGAGCAGTTCTTC CASRSLASGGYNEQFF
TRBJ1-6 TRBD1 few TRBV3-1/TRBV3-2 TGTGCCAGCAGCCAAGATGGGGGACAGACAAGCTCCTATAATTCACCCCTCCACTTT CASSQDGGQTSSYNSPLHF
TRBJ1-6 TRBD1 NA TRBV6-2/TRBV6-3 TGTGCCAGCAGTTACTCTCCCGGGACAGGGTTTTCACCCCTCCACTTT CASSYSPGTGFSPLHF
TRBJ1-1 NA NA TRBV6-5 TGTGCCAGCTTGAACAGGGCTACCACTGAAGCTTTCTTT CASLNRATTEAFF
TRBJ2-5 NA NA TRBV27 TGTGCCAGCAGTTTTGGGGGAGGTGAAGAGACCCAGTACTTC CASSFGGGEETQYF
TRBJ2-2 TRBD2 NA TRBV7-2 TGTGCCAGCAGCTTGGGACTAGGGGGGACCGGGGAGCTGTTTTTT CASSLGLGGTGELFF
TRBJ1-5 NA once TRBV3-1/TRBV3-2 TGTGCCAGCAGCCCGCCGGGACAACTCTATAGCAATCAGCCCCAGCATTTT CASSPPGQLYSNQPQHF
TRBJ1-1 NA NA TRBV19 TGTGCCAGTAGTATAAGGACAGCGAACACTGAAGCTTTCTTT CASSIRTANTEAFF
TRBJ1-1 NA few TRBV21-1 TGTGCCAGCAGCAAATGGGACGGGAGGAACACTGAAGCTTTCTTT CASSKWDGRNTEAFF
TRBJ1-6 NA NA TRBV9 TGTGCCAGCAGCGTAGAGGCGGGGCAGGGTGATTCACCCCTCCACTTT CASSVEAGQGDSPLHF